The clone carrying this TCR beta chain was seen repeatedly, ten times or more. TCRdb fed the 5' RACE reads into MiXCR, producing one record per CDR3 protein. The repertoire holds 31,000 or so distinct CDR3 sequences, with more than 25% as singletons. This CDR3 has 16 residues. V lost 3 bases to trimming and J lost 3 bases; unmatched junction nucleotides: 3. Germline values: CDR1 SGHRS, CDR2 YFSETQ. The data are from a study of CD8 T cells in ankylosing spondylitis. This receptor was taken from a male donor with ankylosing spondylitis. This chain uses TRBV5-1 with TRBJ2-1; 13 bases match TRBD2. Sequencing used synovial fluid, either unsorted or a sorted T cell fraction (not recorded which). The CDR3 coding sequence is TGCGCCAGCAGCTCGGGACTAGCGGGACGCTACAATGAGCAGTTCTTC. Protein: CASSSGLAGRYNEQFF.